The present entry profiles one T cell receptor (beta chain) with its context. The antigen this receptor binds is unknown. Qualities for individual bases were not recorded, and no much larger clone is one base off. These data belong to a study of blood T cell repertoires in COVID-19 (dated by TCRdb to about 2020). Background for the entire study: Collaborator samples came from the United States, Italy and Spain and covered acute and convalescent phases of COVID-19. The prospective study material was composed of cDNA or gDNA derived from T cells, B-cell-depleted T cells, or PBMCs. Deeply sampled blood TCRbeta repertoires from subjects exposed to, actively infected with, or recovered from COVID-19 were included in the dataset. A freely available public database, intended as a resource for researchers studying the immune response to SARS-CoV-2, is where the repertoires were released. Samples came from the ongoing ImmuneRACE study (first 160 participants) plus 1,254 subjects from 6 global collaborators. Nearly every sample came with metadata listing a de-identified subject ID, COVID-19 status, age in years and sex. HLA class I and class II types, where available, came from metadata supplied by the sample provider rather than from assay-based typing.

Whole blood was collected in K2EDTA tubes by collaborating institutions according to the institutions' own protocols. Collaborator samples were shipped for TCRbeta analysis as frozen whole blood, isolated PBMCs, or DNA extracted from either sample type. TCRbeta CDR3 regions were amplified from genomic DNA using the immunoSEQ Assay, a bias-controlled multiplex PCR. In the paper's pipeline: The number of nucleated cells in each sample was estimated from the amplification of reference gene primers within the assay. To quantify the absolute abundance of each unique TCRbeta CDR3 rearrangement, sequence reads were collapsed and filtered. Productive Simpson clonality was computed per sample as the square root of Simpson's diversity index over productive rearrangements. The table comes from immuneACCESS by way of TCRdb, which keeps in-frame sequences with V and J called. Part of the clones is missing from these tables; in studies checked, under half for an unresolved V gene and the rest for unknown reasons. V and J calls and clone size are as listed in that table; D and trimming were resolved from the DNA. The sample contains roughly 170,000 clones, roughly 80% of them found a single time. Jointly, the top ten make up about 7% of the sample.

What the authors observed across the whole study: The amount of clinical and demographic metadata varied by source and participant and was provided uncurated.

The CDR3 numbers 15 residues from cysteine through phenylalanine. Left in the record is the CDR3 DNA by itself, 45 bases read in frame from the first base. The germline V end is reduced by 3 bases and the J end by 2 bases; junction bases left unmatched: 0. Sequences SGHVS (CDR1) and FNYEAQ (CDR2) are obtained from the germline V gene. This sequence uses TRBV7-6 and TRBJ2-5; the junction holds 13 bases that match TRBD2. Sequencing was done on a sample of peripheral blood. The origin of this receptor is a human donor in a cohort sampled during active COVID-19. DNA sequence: TGTGCCAGCAGCTTGGGACTAGCGGGACAAGAGACCCAGTACTTC. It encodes CASSLGLAGQETQYF. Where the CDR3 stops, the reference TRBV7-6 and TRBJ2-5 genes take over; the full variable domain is GAGVSQSPRYKVTKRGQDVALRCDPISGHVSLYWYRQALGQGPEFLTYFNYEAQQDKSGLPNDRFSAERPEGSISTLTIQRTEQRDSAMYRCASSLGLAGQETQYFGPGTRLLVL.